A single sample gave rise to the 6 T cell receptor beta chains below, sequenced in a study of cytomegalovirus exposure and HLA in healthy donors. Primers: 60 Vbeta forward and 13 Jbeta reverse. The assay was immunoSEQ multiplex PCR, and TCRdb's table has in-frame clones only and misses some. The data contain about 120,000 clones, 60% to 80% of them singletons. Sequencing used PBMCs. The receptors here all came from a man aged 50-60 years in good health and CMV-seropositive.

The rearrangement links TRBV30 to TRBJ2-2; maybe TRBD1 (6 bases). Trimming took 3 bases from V and 1 from J, leaving 18 bases between them. The CDR3 spans 17 residues. CDR1 and CDR2 from the germline V gene are GTSNPN and SVGIG (reference sequence). Here the CDR3 DNA reads TGTGCCTGGAGCCCTCTAGACAGGTATCTGAACACCGGGGAGCTGTTTTTT. It translates to CAWSPLDRYLNTGELFF.

This clone was seen only a few times. The rearrangement joins TRBV28 to TRBJ1-2; 9 bases are a match to TRBD1. The V and J ends lost 6 bases and 3 bases, in that order; junction bases with no gene match: 8. The V gene's germline CDR1 is MDHEN and CDR2 SYDVKM. The CDR3 loop spans 15 amino acids. The CDR3 DNA reads TGTGCCAGCAGAGATGGGACAGGGTCTTACTATGGCTACACCTTC. Its protein product is CASRDGTGSYYGYTF.

This clone has a handful of counts. The chain employs TRBV6-1 and TRBJ2-7; 7 nucleotides align to TRBD2. Germline V gene lookup returns CDR1 MNHNS and CDR2 SASEGT. Trimming cost V 10 bases and J 3 bases; bases outside gene matches: 15. The CDR3 totals 15 residues. CDR3 sequence reads: CATPVLRGRHYEQYF. CDR3 nucleotides: TGTGCCACCCCAGTTTTACGCGGGAGACACTACGAGCAGTACTTC.

This clone was detected once. The V and J genes are TRBV9 and TRBJ2-3, with TRBD1 matching over 7 bases. Germline V gene data show CDR1 as SGDLS and CDR2 as YYNGEE. The CDR3 spans 15 residues. The J segment lost 5 bases and the V segment lost 4 bases, leaving 10 bases of the junction unmatched. The CDR3 here is CASSFLGAGGDTQYF. CDR3 in DNA: TGTGCCAGCAGCTTCCTCGGGGCAGGGGGAGATACGCAGTATTTT.

The chain joins TRBV19 to TRBJ1-1, with TRBD1 matching 7 bases. Losses at the gene ends were 7 bases for V and 2 bases for J; bases not matched to a gene: 7. The CDR3 is 14 residues long. Germline V CDR1 and CDR2: LNHDA, SQIVND (reference sequence). The CDR3 protein is CASKGGPENTEAFF. Here the CDR3 DNA reads TGTGCCAGTAAAGGGGGCCCAGAAAACACTGAAGCTTTCTTT.

V is TRBV7-2 and J is TRBJ2-7; weak D call: TRBD1 (6 bases). Germline V lookup: CDR1 SGHTA, CDR2 FQGNSA. This CDR3 region has 16 residues. Between the trimmed V and J ends, which lost 5 bases and 2 bases, there was a span of 19 bases. The DNA for the CDR3 is TGTGCCAGCAGCCCTGTAAGGGTCAGGGGAACCTACGAGCAGTACTTC. Its translation: CASSPVRVRGTYEQYF.